These T cell receptor beta chains were read from a single sample in a study of CD8+ T cells in alopecia areata. Only in-frame clones appear in the TCRdb table, and some are missing; sequencing was by immunoSEQ multiplex PCR. The data contain around 150,000 clones, around two thirds of them seen just once; the ten biggest clones take up approximately 34%. What was sequenced was CD8+ T cells sorted from blood. The source of these receptors is a human donor in good health. Both conserved end residues are part of each CDR3. A row's size may be missing; if present it is once, few, many or a size class.

CDR3 protein: CAIGQGISGANVLTF; V gene: TRBV7-9; clone size: NA
CDR3 protein: CASGREGSYNEQFF; V gene: TRBV9; clone size: few
CDR3 protein: CSVGREITGGYTF; V gene: TRBV29-1; clone size: NA
CDR3 protein: CASSLKSPGHLQRHTQYF; V gene: TRBV5-4; clone size: NA
CDR3 protein: CAWRSDLAGELFF; V gene: TRBV30; clone size: NA
CDR3 protein: CASSYERTSRLETQYF; V gene: TRBV6-5; clone size: once
CDR3 protein: CASTTGGYGYTF; V gene: TRBV6-4; clone size: NA
CDR3 protein: CASSGGGEQYF; V gene: TRBV27; clone size: NA
CDR3 protein: CASSVEGGSMNTEAFF; V gene: TRBV9; clone size: NA
CDR3 protein: CASRTPDRAGYEQYF; V gene: TRBV2; clone size: NA
CDR3 protein: CASSLYSEYEQYF; V gene: TRBV5-1; clone size: NA
CDR3 protein: CASSLSAGTFPYQETQYF; V gene: TRBV28; clone size: NA
CDR3 protein: CAWIIGQPGPQHF; V gene: TRBV30; clone size: NA
CDR3 protein: CASSVVGRWAGELFF; V gene: TRBV9; clone size: few
CDR3 protein: CVTEELNTGELFF; V gene: TRBV6-6; clone size: medium-sized
CDR3 protein: CASSWMVGGQFF; V gene: TRBV5-6; clone size: NA
CDR3 protein: CSVTATNYNEQFF; V gene: TRBV29-1; clone size: few
CDR3 protein: CASSETGLVTEAFF; V gene: TRBV13; clone size: NA
CDR3 protein: CATSNPGESTQYF; V gene: TRBV15; clone size: few
CDR3 protein: CSVGTGASLSYNEQFF; V gene: TRBV29-1; clone size: few
CDR3 protein: CASSLPGQGEAFF; V gene: TRBV2; clone size: many
CDR3 protein: CASSLHTSEAFF; V gene: TRBV7-9; clone size: few
CDR3 protein: CASSVGGTGAYGYTF; V gene: TRBV19; clone size: few
CDR3 protein: CASSPGSNEQFF; V gene: TRBV28; clone size: NA
CDR3 protein: CSVAQASGYTF; V gene: TRBV29-1; clone size: NA
CDR3 protein: CASGLGTQETQYF; V gene: TRBV12-5; clone size: NA
CDR3 protein: CASSYGSEQYF; V gene: TRBV6-5; clone size: NA
CDR3 protein: CASTDQGYEQYF; V gene: TRBV6-1; clone size: few
CDR3 protein: CATSSLHNTQYF; V gene: TRBV15; clone size: few
CDR3 protein: CASSPRDGPYEQYF; V gene: TRBV7-8; clone size: NA
CDR3 protein: CASSFLGSSGANVLTF; V gene: TRBV28; clone size: few
CDR3 protein: CASSGTGGREQFF; V gene: TRBV27; clone size: NA
CDR3 protein: CSAGQGAHEQYF; V gene: TRBV29-1; clone size: NA
CDR3 protein: CASSMTGAGEQFF; V gene: TRBV28; clone size: few
CDR3 protein: CASSLDQPADEQYF; V gene: TRBV11-2; clone size: NA
CDR3 protein: CASSFGQLETQYF; V gene: TRBV5-4; clone size: NA
CDR3 protein: CSVAENIQYF; V gene: TRBV29-1; clone size: NA
CDR3 protein: CASRTGTGGDEQYF; V gene: TRBV6-5; clone size: NA
CDR3 protein: CASSYRGQGYEQYF; V gene: TRBV27; clone size: few
CDR3 protein: CATSRDSAGWYGYTF; V gene: TRBV15; clone size: NA
CDR3 protein: CASSLARVPNPNEQFF; V gene: TRBV2; clone size: NA
CDR3 protein: CASSVEGDQETQYF; V gene: TRBV9; clone size: NA
CDR3 protein: CASGLGTTGGHNEQFF; V gene: TRBV12-5; clone size: NA
CDR3 protein: CASSSGIAGAYEQYF; V gene: TRBV7-9; clone size: NA
CDR3 protein: CASSLDWTGDAGAFF; V gene: TRBV11-2; clone size: NA
CDR3 protein: CASKVTRDASYGYTF; V gene: TRBV2; clone size: NA
CDR3 protein: CASSLRAGANTEAFF; V gene: TRBV7-8; clone size: NA
CDR3 protein: CAWNDYSGNEQFF; V gene: TRBV30; clone size: NA
CDR3 protein: CASSYGRTVTNTEAFF; V gene: TRBV6-5; clone size: NA
CDR3 protein: CASSKDSYEQYF; V gene: TRBV28; clone size: NA
CDR3 protein: CASSQDSAHYNEQFF; V gene: TRBV14; clone size: NA
CDR3 protein: CASSVEVVGGEQYF; V gene: TRBV9; clone size: few
CDR3 protein: CASGQGGTEAFF; V gene: TRBV7-9; clone size: NA
CDR3 protein: CASRREDRDEQYF; V gene: TRBV2; clone size: few
CDR3 protein: CATWTGGSYGYTF; V gene: TRBV15; clone size: NA